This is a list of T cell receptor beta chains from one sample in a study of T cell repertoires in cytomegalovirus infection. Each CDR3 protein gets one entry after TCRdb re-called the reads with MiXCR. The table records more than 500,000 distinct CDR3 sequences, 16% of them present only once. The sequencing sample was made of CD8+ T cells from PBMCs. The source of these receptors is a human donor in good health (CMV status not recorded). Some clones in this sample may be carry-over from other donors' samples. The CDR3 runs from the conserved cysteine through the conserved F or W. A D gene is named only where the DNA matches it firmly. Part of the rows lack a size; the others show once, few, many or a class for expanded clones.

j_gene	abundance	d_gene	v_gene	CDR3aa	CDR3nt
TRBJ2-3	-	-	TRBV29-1	CSVDWWIRDKDYSSTDTQYF	TGCAGCGTTGATTGGTGGATCCGGGACAAAGATTATTCTAGCACAGATACGCAGTATTTT
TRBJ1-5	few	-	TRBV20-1	CSAREPGGNQPQHF	TGCAGTGCTAGGGAACCGGGGGGCAATCAGCCCCAGCATTTT
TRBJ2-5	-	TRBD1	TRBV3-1	CASSQASRGKQETQYF	TGTGCCAGCAGCCAAGCTTCCAGGGGGAAGCAAGAGACCCAGTACTTC
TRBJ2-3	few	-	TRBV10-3	CAILGPNTDTQYF	TGTGCCATCTTAGGGCCGAACACAGATACGCAGTATTTT
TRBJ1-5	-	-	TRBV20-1	CSAAEGRGNQPQHF	TGCAGTGCTGCCGAGGGGAGGGGCAATCAGCCCCAGCATTTT
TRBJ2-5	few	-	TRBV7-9	CASSWGAETQYF	TGTGCCAGCAGCTGGGGGGCGGAGACCCAGTACTTC
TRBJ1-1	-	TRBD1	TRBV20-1	CSAKGAGDLNTEAFF	TGCAGTGCTAAGGGGGCAGGGGACCTGAACACTGAAGCTTTCTTT
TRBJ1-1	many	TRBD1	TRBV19	CASPPTGKVGWNTEAFF	TGTGCCAGTCCTCCGACAGGGAAAGTCGGGTGGAACACTGAAGCTTTCTTT
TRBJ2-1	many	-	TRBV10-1	CASSESENNEQFF	TGCGCCAGCAGTGAGTCCGAAAACAATGAGCAGTTCTTC
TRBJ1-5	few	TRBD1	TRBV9	CASSVEGRQGASPTGVHQPQHF	TGTGCCAGCAGCGTAGAGGGGAGGCAGGGGGCCTCGCCTACAGGGGTGCATCAGCCCCAGCATTTT
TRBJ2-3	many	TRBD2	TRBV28	CASRPQMREQIDTQYF	TGTGCCAGCAGGCCCCAAATGCGGGAGCAGATAGATACGCAGTATTTT
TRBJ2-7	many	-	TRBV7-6	CASSLVVQEEQYF	TGTGCCAGCAGCTTAGTTGTTCAGGAAGAGCAGTACTTC
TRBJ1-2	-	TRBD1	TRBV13	CASSLGTGGTNYGYTF	TGTGCCAGCAGCTTGGGGACAGGGGGCACGAACTATGGCTACACCTTC
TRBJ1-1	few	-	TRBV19	CASSSEATGANTEAFF	TGTGCCAGTAGTTCCGAAGCGACGGGGGCGAACACTGAAGCTTTCTTT
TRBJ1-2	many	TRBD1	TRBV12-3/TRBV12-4	CASSHYRGPDYGYTF	TGTGCCAGCAGTCATTACAGGGGGCCGGACTATGGCTACACCTTC
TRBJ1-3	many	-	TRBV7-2	CASSQDTSSGNTIYF	TGTGCCAGCAGCCAGGACACCAGCTCTGGAAACACCATATATTTT
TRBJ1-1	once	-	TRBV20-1	CSAWTYTEAFF	TGCAGTGCTTGGACTTACACTGAAGCTTTCTTT
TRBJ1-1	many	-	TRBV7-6	CASSKPEGGQTEAFF	TGTGCCAGCAGCAAACCCGAGGGGGGGCAGACTGAAGCTTTCTTT
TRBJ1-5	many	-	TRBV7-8	CASSSGVQPAQHF	TGTGCCAGCAGCTCCGGCGTCCAGCCGGCCCAGCATTTT
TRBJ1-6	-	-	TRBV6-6	CASSVPNSPLHF	TGTGCCAGCAGTGTGCCGAATTCACCCCTCCACTTT
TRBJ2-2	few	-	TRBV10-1	CASSDGTPLNTGELFF	TGCGCCAGCAGTGATGGGACCCCCTTAAACACCGGGGAGCTGTTTTTT
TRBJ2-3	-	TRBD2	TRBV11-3	CASSSDGTSGTDTQYF	TGTGCCAGCAGCTCTGATGGGACTAGCGGGACAGATACGCAGTATTTT
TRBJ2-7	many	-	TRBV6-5	CASSYGTGPYEQYF	TGTGCCAGCAGTTATGGTACAGGGCCCTACGAGCAGTACTTC
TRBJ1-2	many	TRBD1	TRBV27	CASRPGQGGGYTF	TGTGCCAGCAGGCCGGGACAGGGGGGTGGCTACACCTTC
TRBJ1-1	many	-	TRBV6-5	CASSYSWTPNTEAFF	TGTGCCAGCAGTTACTCGTGGACACCGAACACTGAAGCTTTCTTT
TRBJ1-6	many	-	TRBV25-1	CASSRNLNSPLHF	TGTGCCAGCAGTCGGAACCTCAATTCACCCCTCCACTTT
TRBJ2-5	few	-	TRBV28	CASSKRQMGYQETQYF	TGTGCCAGCAGTAAACGACAGATGGGGTACCAAGAGACCCAGTACTTC
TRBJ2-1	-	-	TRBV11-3	CASSLRRGNYNEQFF	TGTGCCAGCAGCTTAAGACGGGGGAATTACAATGAGCAGTTCTTC
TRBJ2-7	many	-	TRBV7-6	CASSARSGNYEQYF	TGTGCCAGCAGCGCTCGTAGCGGAAACTACGAGCAGTACTTC
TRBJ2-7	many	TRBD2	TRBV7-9	CASSLASAGGYEQYF	TGTGCCAGCAGCTTAGCGAGTGCGGGAGGCTACGAGCAGTACTTC
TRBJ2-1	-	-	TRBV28	CASSFGLYGDEQFF	TGTGCCAGCAGTTTCGGCCTTTATGGAGATGAGCAGTTCTTC
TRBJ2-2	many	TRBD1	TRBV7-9	CASSLESGQGNTGELFF	TGTGCCAGCAGCTTAGAGTCCGGACAGGGGAACACCGGGGAGCTGTTTTTT
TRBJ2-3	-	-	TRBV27	CASRDPRGTDTQYF	TGTGCCAGCAGAGACCCCAGGGGTACAGATACGCAGTATTTT
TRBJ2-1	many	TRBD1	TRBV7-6	CASSLDRGRYNEQFF	TGTGCCAGCAGCCTGGACAGGGGGCGATACAATGAGCAGTTCTTC
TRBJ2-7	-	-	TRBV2	CASSGKGLYEQYF	TGTGCCAGCAGCGGAAAGGGGCTCTACGAGCAGTACTTC
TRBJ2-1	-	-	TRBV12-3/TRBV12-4	CASSFGQNEQFF	TGTGCCAGCAGTTTTGGACAGAATGAGCAGTTCTTC
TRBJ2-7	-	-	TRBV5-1	CASSWSFTVEQYF	TGCGCCAGCAGCTGGAGCTTTACGGTGGAGCAGTACTTC
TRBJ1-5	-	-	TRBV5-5	CASSGHGREGPQHF	TGTGCCAGCAGCGGGCACGGCAGGGAAGGGCCCCAGCATTTT
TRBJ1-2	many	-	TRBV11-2	CASSLDGFERRHGYTF	TGTGCCAGCAGCTTAGACGGGTTCGAGAGAAGGCATGGCTACACCTTC
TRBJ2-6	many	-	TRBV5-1	CASSLQGSSGANVLTF	TGCGCCAGCAGCTTGCAGGGCAGCTCTGGGGCCAACGTCCTGACTTTC
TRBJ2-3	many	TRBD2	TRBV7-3	CASSLSGSGSADTQYF	TGTGCCAGCAGCCTATCTGGTAGCGGGAGCGCAGATACGCAGTATTTT
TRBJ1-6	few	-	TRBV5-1	CASSSSRGRISPLHF	TGCGCCAGCAGCTCCTCCCGCGGGCGGATTTCACCCCTCCACTTT
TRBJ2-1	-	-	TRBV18	CASSPVWGVRNEQFF	TGTGCCAGCTCACCCGTATGGGGAGTCCGCAATGAGCAGTTCTTC
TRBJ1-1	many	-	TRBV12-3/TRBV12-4	CASTRGWTDMNTEAFF	TGTGCCAGCACCCGGGGTTGGACAGATATGAACACTGAAGCTTTCTTT
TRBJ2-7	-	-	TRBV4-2	CASSQESVGESVDEQYF	TGTGCCAGCAGCCAAGAGTCCGTGGGGGAAAGTGTTGACGAGCAGTACTTC
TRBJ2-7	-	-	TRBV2	CAWQGIGEQYF	TGTGCTTGGCAAGGGATCGGCGAGCAGTACTTC
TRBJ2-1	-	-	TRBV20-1	CSVTLAEDNEQFF	TGCAGTGTCACCTTGGCGGAAGACAATGAGCAGTTCTTC
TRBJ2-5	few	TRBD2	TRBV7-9	CASSSRTAGKETQYF	TGTGCCAGCAGCTCCCGAACAGCGGGGAAAGAGACCCAGTACTTC
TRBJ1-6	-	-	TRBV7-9	CASSALDRSNSPLHF	TGTGCCAGCAGCGCCCTAGACAGGAGTAATTCACCCCTCCACTTT
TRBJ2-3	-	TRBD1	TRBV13	CASSFGQGATDTQYF	TGTGCCAGCAGCTTCGGACAGGGCGCTACAGATACGCAGTATTTT
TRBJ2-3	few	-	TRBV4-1	CASSRGGGDTQYF	TGCGCCAGCAGCCGTGGGGGTGGAGATACGCAGTATTTT
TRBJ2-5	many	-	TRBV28	CASSFTPLHPSQETQYF	TGTGCCAGCAGTTTTACCCCCCTCCACCCTTCCCAAGAGACCCAGTACTTC
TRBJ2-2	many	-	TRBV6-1	CASSDRVGNTGELFF	TGTGCCAGCAGTGATAGGGTCGGGAACACCGGGGAGCTGTTTTTT
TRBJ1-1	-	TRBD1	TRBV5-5	CASSFGLTGATVAEAFF	TGTGCCAGCAGCTTCGGACTCACAGGGGCAACGGTTGCTGAAGCTTTCTTT
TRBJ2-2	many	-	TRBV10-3	CAISESDTTGELFF	TGTGCCATCAGTGAGTCAGACACCACCGGGGAGCTGTTTTTT
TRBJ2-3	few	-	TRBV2	CASSEARLTPSTDTQYF	TGTGCCAGCAGTGAAGCACGGCTAACCCCTAGCACAGATACGCAGTATTTT
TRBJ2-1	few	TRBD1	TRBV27	CASSLDRGPRNEQFF	TGTGCCAGCAGTTTAGACAGGGGGCCGAGGAATGAGCAGTTCTTC